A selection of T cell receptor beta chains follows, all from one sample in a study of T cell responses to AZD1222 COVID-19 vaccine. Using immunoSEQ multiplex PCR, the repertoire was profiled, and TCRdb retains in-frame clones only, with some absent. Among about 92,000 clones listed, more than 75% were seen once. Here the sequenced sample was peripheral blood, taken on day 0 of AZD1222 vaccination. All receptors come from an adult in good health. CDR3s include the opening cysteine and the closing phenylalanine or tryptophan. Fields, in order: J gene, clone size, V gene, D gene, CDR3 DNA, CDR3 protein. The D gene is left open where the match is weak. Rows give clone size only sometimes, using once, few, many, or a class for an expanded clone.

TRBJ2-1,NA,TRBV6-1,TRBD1,TGTGCCAGCAGTGAATTTGGGACAGGGGCGCAGTTCTTC,CASSEFGTGAQFF
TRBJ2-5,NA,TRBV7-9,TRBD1,TGTGCCAGCAGCTCCTCAGGGGGTGGGGAGACCCAGTACTTC,CASSSSGGGETQYF
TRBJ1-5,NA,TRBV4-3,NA,TGCGCCAGCAGCCAAGATCCCGGCAATCAGCCCCAGCATTTT,CASSQDPGNQPQHF
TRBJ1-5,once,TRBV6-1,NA,TGTGCCAGCAGTGAAATAAATAGCGGCCAAGCAAGGCAGCCCCAGCATTTT,CASSEINSGQARQPQHF
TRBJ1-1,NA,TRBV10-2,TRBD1,TGCGCCAGCAGTGAGTTCCAGGGGGGCAACACTGAAGCTTTCTTT,CASSEFQGGNTEAFF
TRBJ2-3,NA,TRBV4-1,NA,TGCGCCAGCAGCCAAGAAGGCCCCGGGGGTGGGCAGTATTTT,CASSQEGPGGGQYF
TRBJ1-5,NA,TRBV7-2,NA,TGTGCCAGCAGCTTTAGCAATCAGCCCCAGCATTTT,CASSFSNQPQHF
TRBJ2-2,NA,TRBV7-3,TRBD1,TGTGCCAGCAGCCTTGGACAGGGGCGGACCGGGGAGCTGTTTTTT,CASSLGQGRTGELFF
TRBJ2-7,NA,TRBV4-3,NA,TGCGCCAGCAGCCAGTCCGACGGCTACGAGCAGTACTTC,CASSQSDGYEQYF
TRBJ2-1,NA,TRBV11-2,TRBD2,TGTGCCAGCAGCGCCCGAATAGCGGGCGGGGACAATGAGCAGTTCTTC,CASSARIAGGDNEQFF
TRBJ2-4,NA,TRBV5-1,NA,TGCGCCAGCAGCTTGGGGCAAATAGCCAAAAACATTCAGTACTTC,CASSLGQIAKNIQYF
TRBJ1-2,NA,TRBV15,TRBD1,TGTGCCACCAGCAGAGATAAAGGGACAGGGGTCTTGGGCTATGGCTACACCTTC,CATSRDKGTGVLGYGYTF
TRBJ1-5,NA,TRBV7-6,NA,TGTGCCAGCAGCTCCGGGGCCCGCAATCAGCCCCAGCATTTT,CASSSGARNQPQHF
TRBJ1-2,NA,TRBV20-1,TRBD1,TGCAGTGCTAGTTCAGGGGGCGGAGGCTACACCTTC,CSASSGGGGYTF
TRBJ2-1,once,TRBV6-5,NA,TGTGCCAGCAGTTACGCTGGCGGTCACAATGAGCAGTTCTTC,CASSYAGGHNEQFF
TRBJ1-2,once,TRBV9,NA,TGTGCCAGCGCCCCACCTAACTATGGCTACACCTTC,CASAPPNYGYTF
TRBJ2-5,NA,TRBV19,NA,TGTGCCAGTAGTATGAGGATCCTAGCTTCTGAGGAGACCCAGTACTTC,CASSMRILASEETQYF
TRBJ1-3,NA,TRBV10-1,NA,TGCGCCAGCAGTGAACCAGCTCCTGGAAACACCATATATTTT,CASSEPAPGNTIYF
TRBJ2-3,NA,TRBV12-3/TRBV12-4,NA,TGTGCCAGCAACTTGGGGCTCCAGACGCAGTATTTT,CASNLGLQTQYF
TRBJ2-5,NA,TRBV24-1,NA,TGTGCCACCAGTGATCAACCGGGACTGCAAGAGACCCAGTACTTC,CATSDQPGLQETQYF
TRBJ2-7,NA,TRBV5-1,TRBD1,TGCGCCAGCAGCTGGCGGGACAGGGGTGTCACACACGAGCAGTACTTC,CASSWRDRGVTHEQYF
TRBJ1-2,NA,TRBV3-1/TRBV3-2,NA,TGTGCCAGCAGCCAAGAGGTCCAGCGATCTAGTGGCTACACCTTC,CASSQEVQRSSGYTF
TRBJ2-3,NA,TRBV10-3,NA,TGTGCCATCAGAGACACAGATACGCAGTATTTT,CAIRDTDTQYF
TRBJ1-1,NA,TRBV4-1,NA,TGCGCCAGCAGCCCCCTCAAGGTGAACACTGAAGCTTTCTTT,CASSPLKVNTEAFF
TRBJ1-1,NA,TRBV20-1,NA,TGCAGTGCTCTCTTTAACACTGAAGCTTTCTTT,CSALFNTEAFF
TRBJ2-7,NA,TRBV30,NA,TGTGCCTGGAGTCCTTTACCCTACGAGCAGTACTTC,CAWSPLPYEQYF
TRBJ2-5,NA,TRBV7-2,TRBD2,TGTGCCAGCAGCCCCCCTGGGACTACCCAAGAGACCCAGTACTTC,CASSPPGTTQETQYF
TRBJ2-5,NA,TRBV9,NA,TGTGCCAGCAGCGTAAACGGGGGCGGGGAGACCCAGTACTTC,CASSVNGGGETQYF
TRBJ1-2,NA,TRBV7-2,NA,TGTGCCAGCCAGAATAGATGGGGGAACTATGGCTACACCTTC,CASQNRWGNYGYTF
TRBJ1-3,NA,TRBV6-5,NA,TGTGCCAGCAGTTACTCGAGAGTGGCTGGAAACACCATATATTTT,CASSYSRVAGNTIYF
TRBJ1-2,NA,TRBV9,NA,TGTGCCAGCAGCACGAGGGCTTTCTATGGCTACACCTTC,CASSTRAFYGYTF
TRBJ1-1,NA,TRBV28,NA,TGTGCCAGCAGTTCCCCCGGGGGGTACACTGAAGCTTTCTTT,CASSSPGGYTEAFF
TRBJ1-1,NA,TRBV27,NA,TGTGCCAGCAGTCCACGCTTCGTCGTGAACACTGAAGCTTTCTTT,CASSPRFVVNTEAFF
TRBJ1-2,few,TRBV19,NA,TGTGCCAGTCTCCCCATTTTGGGCACGACCTATGGCTACACCTTC,CASLPILGTTYGYTF
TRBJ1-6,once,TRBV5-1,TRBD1,TGCGCCAGCGCATCATCCGGGACAGGGAATTCACCCCTCCACTTT,CASASSGTGNSPLHF
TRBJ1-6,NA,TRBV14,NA,TGTGCCAGCAGCCACCGCGGGGGCAGAGGATCCTCTTTGTTCTATAATTCACCCCTCCACTTT,CASSHRGGRGSSLFYNSPLHF
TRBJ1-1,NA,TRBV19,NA,TGTGCCAGTAGTCCCCTTGTTGGCACTGAAGCTTTCTTT,CASSPLVGTEAFF
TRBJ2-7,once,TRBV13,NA,TGTGCCAGCAGCGGGGCCTACGAGCAGTACTTC,CASSGAYEQYF
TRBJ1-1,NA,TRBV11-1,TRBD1,TGTGCCAGCAGCTTAGCGGGACAGGGTTGGTACACTGAAGCTTTCTTT,CASSLAGQGWYTEAFF
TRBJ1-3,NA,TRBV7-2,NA,TGTGCCAGCAGCAGGGGCCTCTCTGGAAACACCATATATTTT,CASSRGLSGNTIYF
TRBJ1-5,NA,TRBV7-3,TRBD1,TGTGCCAGCAGCGCACAGGGGGCGGGCAATCAGCCCCAGCATTTT,CASSAQGAGNQPQHF
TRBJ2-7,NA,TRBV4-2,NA,TGTGCCAGCAGCCAACTTGACAGTTCCTACGAGCAGTACTTC,CASSQLDSSYEQYF
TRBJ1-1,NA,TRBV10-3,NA,TGTGCCATCAGTGAGTCGGGCCAGGGGATAATGAACACTGAAGCTTTCTTT,CAISESGQGIMNTEAFF
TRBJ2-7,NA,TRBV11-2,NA,TGTGCCAGCAGCTTCGGGGGAGGACGGCCTGTCTCCTACGAGCAGTACTTC,CASSFGGGRPVSYEQYF
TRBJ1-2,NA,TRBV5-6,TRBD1,TGTGCCAGCAGCTTCCGACAGGGGGCAAGAAACTATGGCTACACCTTC,CASSFRQGARNYGYTF
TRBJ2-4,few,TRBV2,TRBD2,TGTGCCAGCAGTGCGGGGGGGCCAAACATTCAGTACTTC,CASSAGGPNIQYF
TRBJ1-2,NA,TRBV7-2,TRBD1,TGTGCCAGCAGCTTAGCGCTCGGGACAGGGTTTGAAGGCGGCTACACCTTC,CASSLALGTGFEGGYTF
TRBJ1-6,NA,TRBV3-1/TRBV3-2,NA,TGTGCCAGCAGCCAAGGCCTGGTACCCCTCCACTTT,CASSQGLVPLHF
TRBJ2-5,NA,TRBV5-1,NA,TGCGCCAGCAGCCCGCCGGGAGCGACCCAGTACTTC,CASSPPGATQYF
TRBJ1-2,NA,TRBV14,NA,TGTGCCAGCAGCCCCCGAGGTAGGGCCTTGGATTTAATTTTGTATGGCTACACCTTC,CASSPRGRALDLILYGYTF
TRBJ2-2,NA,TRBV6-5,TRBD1,TGTGCCAGCAGCGCAGGGGGCTCCCTTGGCGGGGAGCTGTTTTTT,CASSAGGSLGGELFF
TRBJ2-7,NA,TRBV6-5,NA,TGTGCCAGCAGTTACTCGGGGACCTACGAGCAGTACTTC,CASSYSGTYEQYF
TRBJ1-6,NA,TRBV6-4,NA,TGTGCCAGCAACCCCGGCCCGGGGGATTTGACGGGCTATAATTCACCCCTCCACTTT,CASNPGPGDLTGYNSPLHF
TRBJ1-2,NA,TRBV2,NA,TGTGCCAGCAGATACAGGGACGGCTACACCTTC,CASRYRDGYTF
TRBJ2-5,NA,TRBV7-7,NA,TGTGCTAGCAGCTTAGGAGGGACAAAACAAGAGACCCAGTACTTC,CASSLGGTKQETQYF
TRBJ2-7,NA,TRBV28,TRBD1,TGTGCCAGCAGTCCGGCGACAGGGTTCGAGCAGTACTTC,CASSPATGFEQYF
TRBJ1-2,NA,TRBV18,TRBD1,TGTGCCAGCTCAGAGGACAGGGTCCATGGCTACACCTTC,CASSEDRVHGYTF
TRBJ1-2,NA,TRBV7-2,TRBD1,TGTGCCAGCAGCCTGGACAGGGCCGGTGGCTACACCTTC,CASSLDRAGGYTF
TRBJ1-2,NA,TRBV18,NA,TGTGCCAGCTCACACCCCAGGGGCGGCTACACCTTC,CASSHPRGGYTF
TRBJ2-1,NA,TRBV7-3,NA,TGTGCCAGCAGCTCCACCTGGGTTGGGGGCGATGAGCAGTTCTTC,CASSSTWVGGDEQFF